This T cell receptor (beta chain) was recovered during a study of tumor and adjacent non-tumor tissue in lung cancer. Turning to the study itself: There were 11 to 13 adenocarcinoma, a couple of squamous cell carcinoma and 1 small cell lung cancer cases.

RNA was extracted from bulk tissue without any cell sorting. More than 3 cm separated this lung sample from the edge of the tumor. Newly diagnosed lung cancer patients had thoracic surgery in China, August–late 2014, without prior chemotherapy. The library came from three nested PCR rounds adapted from ARM-PCR protocols. In TCRdb, the multiplex PCR reads were re-called with MiXCR into one record per CDR3 protein. The sample has approximately 100,000 distinct CDR3 sequences, over 55% seen once. Per germline, CDR1 MNHEY and CDR2 SVGAGI. The CDR3 spans 15 residues. As for this clonotype: The antigen remains undetermined. A read error may produce the germline difference seen at one junction end.

Study conclusions and caveats: Tumor TCR diversity, when higher, was linked to shorter survival. Significantly higher TCR diversity was found in tumor than normal lung.

This chain joins TRBV6-5 and TRBJ2-5; the match to TRBD1 covers 7 bases. The specimen was distant non-tumor lung tissue. The origin of this receptor is a man aged 30 to 45 with non-small cell lung cancer. The CDR3 DNA is TGTGTCAGCAGCCCCTGGACAGGACAAGAGAGGACCCAGTACTTC. Translating it yields CVSSPWTGQERTQYF.